These 12 T cell receptor beta chains originate from one sample sequenced in a study of T cell responses to AZD1222 COVID-19 vaccine. Libraries were prepared by immunoSEQ multiplex PCR; TCRdb keeps only in-frame clonotypes and omits some of them. This table holds roughly 150,000 clones, 85% to 90% found once. Here the sequenced sample was peripheral blood, taken on day 0 of AZD1222 vaccination. The receptors shown here come from an adult in good health.

The rearrangement uses TRBV7-2 and TRBJ1-4; D is ambiguous. Germline loops: CDR1 SGHTA, CDR2 FQGNSA. This CDR3 is built from 15 residues. The V gene lost 2 bases and the J gene lost 3 bases, with 10 bases spanning the gap. As DNA, the CDR3 is TGTGCCAGCAGCTTAATCGGCAGTCCTAATGAAAAACTGTTTTTT. It codes for CASSLIGSPNEKLFF.

The chain employs TRBV5-3 and TRBJ2-7, with 9 positions matching TRBD1. TRBV5-3 is reported as an ORF; its role is uncertain. The CDR3 length is 15 residues. After removal of 4 bases from V and 0 bases from J, the junction contained 5 bases not matched to a gene. CDR3 nucleotides: TGTGCCAGAAGCCCCGGACAGGGGAGCTCCTACGAGCAGTACTTC. Its protein is CARSPGQGSSYEQYF.

The rearrangement links TRBV5-6 to TRBJ1-1, with a weak D call TRBD1 (6 bases). This CDR3 has 15 residues. Germline CDR1 and CDR2: SGHDT and YYEEEE. Deletions cut 0 bases from V and 4 bases from J, with 13 bases between. In DNA, the CDR3 is TGTGCCAGCAGCTTGGTGGGAGTGGGGGCCACTGAAGCTTTCTTT. Residues: CASSLVGVGATEAFF.

The chain combines TRBV18 with TRBJ1-1; no clear D gene. The CDR3 loop spans 14 amino acids. Per germline, CDR1 KGHSH and CDR2 LQKENI. Trimming pared 3 bases from V and 1 base from J, leaving 9 bases between. CDR3 in DNA: TGTGCCAGCTCACCCCAGCGGGGGAACACTGAAGCTTTCTTT. Translating it yields CASSPQRGNTEAFF.

The chain recombines TRBV6-4 with TRBJ2-2, with D possibly being TRBD1 (6 bases). The V gene lost 6 bases and the J gene lost 3 bases, with 11 bases spanning the gap. This CDR3 contains 14 residues. Germline assignment: CDR1 MRHNA and CDR2 SNTAGT. The CDR3 sequence: CASSLQGDTGELFF. The CDR3 nucleotides read TGTGCCAGCAGCCTACAGGGTGACACCGGGGAGCTGTTTTTT.

The chain combines TRBV6-2 or TRBV6-3 with TRBJ1-5; TRBD1 is a possible D gene (6 bases). Trimming cost V 3 bases and J 5 bases, with 11 bases left between them. Per the germline V gene, CDR1 is MNHEY and CDR2 is SVGEGT. CDR3 length equals 14 residues. DNA for the CDR3: TGTGCCAGCAGTTATGACAGGTTTTATCAGCCCCAGCATTTT. Its translation is CASSYDRFYQPQHF.

This rearrangement joins TRBV27 to TRBJ2-1; no firm D call. Germline V CDR1 and CDR2: MNHEY, SMNVEV (reference sequence). V was trimmed by 5 bases and J by 3 bases, leaving 11 bases between them. CDR3 length: 14 amino acids. The CDR3 DNA follows: TGTGCCAGCAGTCAACAGTGGAGCTACAATGAGCAGTTCTTC. Amino acids: CASSQQWSYNEQFF.

The chain employs TRBV5-1 and TRBJ2-7; no definite D call. Between the trimmed V and J ends, which lost 0 bases and 5 bases, there was a span of 6 bases. Per the germline V gene, CDR1 is SGHRS and CDR2 is YFSETQ. The length of the CDR3 is 12 residues. The DNA for the CDR3 is TGCGCCAGCAGCTTGGCGCTCGACGAGCAGTACTTC. Translation: CASSLALDEQYF.

This clone was seen once. In nucleotides, the CDR3 is TGTGCCAGCAGTTCTCCCGGGACAGGGAGACACGAGCAGTACTTC. This sequence encodes CASSSPGTGRHEQYF. This chain links TRBV27 with TRBJ2-7; 9 bases are shared with TRBD1. CDR3 size: 15 residues. From germline, CDR1 is MNHEY and CDR2 SMNVEV (reference sequence). V lost 4 bases, J lost 5 bases, and 9 bases stayed unmatched.

This clone was detected only once. This chain uses TRBV7-2 with TRBJ2-7; the match to TRBD1 covers 7 bases. The V segment lost 5 bases and the J segment 3 bases; nucleotides outside the gene matches: 7. Per germline, CDR1 SGHTA and CDR2 FQGNSA. The CDR3 runs 14 residues. DNA of the CDR3: TGTGCCAGCAGCCGTTGGACAGGCAACTACGAGCAGTACTTC. This translates into CASSRWTGNYEQYF. Based on the CDR3 plus reference TRBV7-2 and TRBJ2-7, the full variable domain is GAGVSQSPSNKVTEKGKDVELRCDPISGHTALYWYRQSLGQGLEFLIYFQGNSAPDKSGLPSDRFSAERTGGSVSTLTIQRTQQEDSAVYLCASSRWTGNYEQYFGPGTRLTVT.

This rearrangement joins TRBV4-2 to TRBJ2-5; the D gene could be TRBD1 or TRBD2 (5 bases each). V shed 1 base and J shed 4 bases, with 13 bases lying between them. Germline lookup yields CDR1 LGHNA and CDR2 YNFKEQ. The CDR3 has 15 residues. DNA of the CDR3: TGTGCCAGCAGCCAAGGAGGGGAGAGGGCAGAGACCCAGTACTTC. Its protein is CASSQGGERAETQYF.

The genes are TRBV20-1 and TRBJ2-2; D call uncertain. The CDR3 totals 14 residues. Germline V lookup: CDR1 DFQATT, CDR2 SNEGSKA (reference sequence). V lost 3 bases and J lost 3, with 11 bases in between. The CDR3 nucleotides are TGCAGTGCTAGTCCCTCAGGAGACACCGGGGAGCTGTTTTTT. It specifies CSASPSGDTGELFF.